The 2 T cell receptor beta chains listed next were all sequenced from one sample in a study of T cell responses to AZD1222 COVID-19 vaccine. Assay used: immunoSEQ multiplex PCR; TCRdb lists only in-frame clones, some missing. The sample carries more than 90,000 clones, roughly 90% recorded once. This specimen was peripheral blood, taken 28 days after the second AZD1222 dose. These receptors came from an adult who received the AZD1222 COVID-19 vaccine.

The rearrangement joins TRBV30 to TRBJ1-2; TRBD1 matches at 11 bases. Germline V gene data show CDR1 as GTSNPN and CDR2 as SVGIG (reference sequence). There are 11 residues in the CDR3. The J segment lost 9 bases and the V segment lost 7 bases, leaving 4 bases of the junction unmatched. The CDR3 sequence is CALGTGGSYTF. The CDR3 coding sequence is TGTGCCTTGGGGACAGGGGGTAGCTACACCTTC.

The CDR3 reads CASSQDPGAAEQYF. The CDR3 DNA follows: TGCGCCAGCAGCCAAGACCCAGGGGCGGCCGAGCAGTACTTC. The rearrangement links TRBV4-1 to TRBJ2-7; possible D gene TRBD1, 6 bases. Germline V gene data show CDR1 as MGHRA and CDR2 as YSYEKL. CDR3 length: 14 amino acids. V was clipped by 0 bases and J by 6 bases, with 12 bases between them.